Listed here is a single TCR beta chain. What it binds is not known. After removal of 6 bases from V and 5 bases from J, the junction contained 14 bases not matched to a gene. This CDR3 contains 17 residues. Treatment here: approximately 9-day PBMC culture with coronavirus spike peptide pools or control peptides (ViraFEST assay). ViraFEST used peptide pools to expand antigen-specific T cells, then sequenced TCRs. The data originate from a study of vaccination and CD4 T cells after COVID-19. The wider study: Convalescent participants consisted of six males and four females, two being Hispanic.

Study observations and caveats: With convalescent patients, a median 86.3% of reactive clones emerged solely after vaccination.

Sequencing of DNA taken from cultured CD4+ T cells relied on the Oncomine TCR Beta short-read assay. Via MiXCR, TCRdb re-called the PCR reads, giving one row per CDR3 protein. The sample lists fewer than 25,000 distinct CDR3 sequences, about two fifths occurring once. The sequence derives from a human donor who had recovered from COVID-19. The specimen was CD4+ T cells from blood, cultured in vitro. The J gene is TRBJ2-7, the V gene TRBV12-3 or TRBV12-4, with 12 bases fitting TRBD2. CDR3 sequence (DNA): TGTGCCAGCAGGAGCCCGACGACTAGCGGGAGACTAGACGAGCAGTACTTC. Amino acids: CASRSPTTSGRLDEQYF.